Listed here are 22 T cell receptor beta chains from one sample, sequenced in a study of CD8 T cells in ankylosing spondylitis. Each CDR3 protein gets one entry after TCRdb re-called the 5' RACE reads with MiXCR. The repertoire consists of about 140,000 distinct CDR3 sequences, with 6% to 8% occurring once and the leading ten covering 12%. Sequencing was carried out using blood, either unsorted or a sorted T cell fraction (not recorded which). All receptors come from a female donor with ankylosing spondylitis or in good health (not recorded which).

This clonotype was counted ten times or more. The chain is built from TRBV7-3 and TRBJ1-2; D possibly corresponds to TRBD1 (5 bases). The germline gives CDR1 SGHTA, CDR2 FQGTGA. With 2 bases removed from V and 7 bases from J, the gap between germline ends came to 11 bases. The CDR3 covers 13 residues. The CDR3 region is CASSLLGGGGYTF. The CDR3 DNA reads TGTGCCAGCAGCTTACTGGGGGGAGGTGGCTACACCTTC.

There are many counts of this clonotype. V and J are TRBV14 and TRBJ2-1; 7 nucleotides align to TRBD1. The CDR3 is 14 amino acids. Germline lookup yields CDR1 SGHDN and CDR2 FVKESK. J gave up 6 bases and V 3 bases, and 5 bases lay outside the gene matches. The CDR3 bases are TGTGCCAGCAGCCACCACAGGGGTGGCAATGAGCAGTTCTTC. Translating it yields CASSHHRGGNEQFF.

This clonotype was counted many times. CDR3 DNA sequence: TGCGCCAGCAGCCAAGTAGTATTCGGTGGAGATACGCAGTATTTT. It yields the protein CASSQVVFGGDTQYF. J is TRBJ2-3 and V is TRBV4-1; D is undetermined. This CDR3 region has 15 residues. Germline assignment: CDR1 MGHRA and CDR2 YSYEKL. The V and J ends lost 1 base and 5 bases respectively, with 13 bases between them.

This clonotype was seen many times. This chain links TRBV30 with TRBJ1-2; D unclear. V lost 3 bases and J 2 bases, leaving 10 bases between the germline ends. The CDR3 has 13 amino acids. The germline V gene encodes CDR1 GTSNPN and CDR2 SVGIG (reference sequence). The CDR3 is CAWRVAGNYGYTF. The DNA of the CDR3 is TGTGCCTGGAGAGTAGCGGGGAACTATGGCTACACCTTC.

The table lists this clonotype with many counts. CDR3 amino acids: CASSLAGTAEAFF. CDR3 DNA sequence: TGTGCCAGCAGTTTAGCCGGGACAGCTGAAGCTTTCTTT. The chain is built from TRBV12-3 or TRBV12-4 and TRBJ1-1, with 7 bases aligning to TRBD1. The CDR3 loop spans 13 amino acids. The trim removed 0 bases at V and 6 bases at J, leaving 1 base unmatched.

This clonotype showed up just once. The genes are TRBV3-1 and TRBJ2-1, with TRBD1 matching over 10 bases. The V gene's germline CDR1 is LGHDT and CDR2 YNNKEL (reference sequence). The V segment lost 6 bases and the J segment 6 bases; nucleotides outside the gene matches: 5. The CDR3 totals 14 residues. The chain's CDR3 is CASRDRGDSNEQFF. CDR3 DNA sequence: TGTGCCAGCAGGGACAGGGGGGATAGCAATGAGCAGTTCTTC.

This clonotype has at least ten counts. This sequence joins TRBV27 and TRBJ2-3; 8 bases agree with TRBD1. Germline V gives CDR1 MNHEY, CDR2 SMNVEV (reference sequence). J was trimmed by 4 bases and V by 1 base; bases with no gene match: 13. This CDR3 contains 18 residues. CDR3: CASSLLQGAGLIPDTQYF. Written as DNA, the CDR3 is TGTGCCAGCAGTTTATTGCAGGGGGCTGGGTTAATCCCAGATACGCAGTATTTT.

This clonotype was counted many times. This chain connects TRBV27 to TRBJ1-2; 7 bases match TRBD1. Unmatched junction bases numbered 13, after V lost 8 bases and J lost 4 bases. The CDR3 sequence is 15 residues long. Germline V gene data show CDR1 as MNHEY and CDR2 as SMNVEV (reference sequence). As DNA, the CDR3 is TGTGCCAGCCGTTCGCGAACAGGGGTGGGCTATGGCTACACCTTC. This encodes CASRSRTGVGYGYTF.

This clonotype has at least ten counts. V is TRBV10-3 and J is TRBJ2-1, with 10 bases aligning to TRBD2. The V segment lost 2 bases and the J segment 7 bases; nucleotides outside the gene matches: 8. CDR1 and CDR2 (germline): ENHRY, SYGVKD. This CDR3 is 16 amino acids long. The CDR3 DNA follows: TGTGCCATCAGTGAGGTGTTAGCGGGGGGTATAAATGAGCAGTTCTTC. Residues: CAISEVLAGGINEQFF.

The sample holds a few counts of this clonotype. The chain combines TRBV5-1 with TRBJ2-7; maybe TRBD1 (5 bases). CDR3 size: 14 residues. The ends were cut back, 4 bases at V and 5 bases at J, with 16 bases in the middle. The germline V gene encodes CDR1 SGHRS and CDR2 YFSETQ. CDR3 loop: CASSHNRLRNEQYF. The DNA of the CDR3 is TGCGCCAGCAGCCACAACAGGTTACGAAACGAGCAGTACTTC.

This clonotype was seen many times. DNA of the CDR3: TGCGCCAGCAGCCAAGATATTGCAGGGACCTACGAGCAGTACTTC. Protein: CASSQDIAGTYEQYF. V is TRBV4-1 and J is TRBJ2-7, with D possibly TRBD1 on 5 matching bases. The CDR3 sequence is 15 residues long. The germline V and J ends were trimmed by 0 bases and 2 bases, with 11 bases remaining between them. Germline CDR1 and CDR2: MGHRA and YSYEKL.

Many counts were recorded for this clonotype. The rearrangement uses TRBV10-3 and TRBJ1-1; the D is unclear. Germline loops: CDR1 ENHRY, CDR2 SYGVKD. V was trimmed by 3 bases and J by 0 bases, leaving 8 bases between them. The CDR3 is made up of 14 amino acids. As DNA, the CDR3 is TGTGCCATCAGTGAAGGCAGGATGAACACTGAAGCTTTCTTT. Protein: CAISEGRMNTEAFF.

This clonotype was seen repeatedly, ten times or more. J is TRBJ1-1 and V is TRBV12-5; the D gene is possibly TRBD1 (5 bases). The CDR3 spans 15 residues. The germline CDR1 and CDR2 sequences are LGHNT and FRNRAP. The V and J ends lost 0 bases and 1 base respectively, with 9 bases between them. In nucleotides, the CDR3 is TGTGCTAGTGGTTTGGTATTGGGGCGGAACACTGAAGCTTTCTTT. This translates into CASGLVLGRNTEAFF.

This clonotype was seen repeatedly, ten times or more. V usage is TRBV5-1 and J usage is TRBJ1-3; the D gene is possibly TRBD1 (6 bases). V lost 1 base and J lost 13, with 15 bases in between. Per the germline V gene, CDR1 is SGHRS and CDR2 is YFSETQ. The CDR3 covers 13 residues. CDR3 region: CASSLYLGQPIYF. The CDR3 DNA reads TGCGCCAGCAGCTTGTACCTCGGACAGCCAATATATTTT.

This clonotype showed up many times. This chain links TRBV12-3 or TRBV12-4 with TRBJ1-6; possible D gene TRBD1, 5 bases. CDR3 size: 13 residues. V was cut by 5 bases and J by 9 bases, with 11 bases left in between. The CDR3 bases are TGTGCCAGCAGTCATACAGGATTTTCACCCCTCCACTTT. It translates to CASSHTGFSPLHF.

Many counts were recorded for this clonotype. This chain joins TRBV20-1 and TRBJ1-1, with D perhaps TRBD1 (6 bases). The CDR3 consists of 12 residues. Germline V gene data show CDR1 as DFQATT and CDR2 as SNEGSKA (reference sequence). Deletions cut 5 bases from V and 5 bases from J, with 12 bases between. The CDR3 bases are TGCAGTGCTCACGGACAGCCAACTGAAGCTTTCTTT. This sequence encodes CSAHGQPTEAFF.

The chain has TRBV5-1 and TRBJ1-1; D unclear. Germline loops: CDR1 SGHRS, CDR2 YFSETQ. Between the trimmed V and J ends, which lost 0 bases and 6 bases, there was a span of 9 bases. CDR3 length: 13 residues. The CDR3 DNA reads TGCGCCAGCAGCTTGGCCGGAGATTCTGAAGCTTTCTTT. It encodes CASSLAGDSEAFF.

This clonotype appeared many times. V is TRBV7-2 and J is TRBJ1-1, with a possible D match to TRBD1 (6 bases). The CDR3 totals 15 residues. Deletions cut 5 bases from V and 3 bases from J, with 16 bases between. Germline V gene lookup returns CDR1 SGHTA and CDR2 FQGNSA. In DNA, the CDR3 is TGTGCCAGCAGCCCGGCGGGGGGGCAGGACACTGAAGCTTTCTTT. This gives the protein CASSPAGGQDTEAFF.

This clonotype has a count of ten or more. The chain couples TRBV4-2 to TRBJ2-1, with TRBD1 as a possible D gene (7 bases). The V end was cut by 7 bases, the J end by 7 bases, with 20 bases between. Germline CDR1 and CDR2: LGHNA and YNFKEQ. The CDR3 runs to 15 residues. The CDR3 coding sequence is TGTGCCAGCAACCAGGGGGGCAGGACGAGGAATGAGCAGTTCTTC. It yields the protein CASNQGGRTRNEQFF.

The sample holds a few counts of this clonotype. Being one base from a much bigger clone, this may be a read error. The rearrangement links TRBV7-8 to TRBJ2-7; D perhaps matches TRBD1 (6 bases). Per germline, CDR1 SGHVS and CDR2 FQNEAQ. The CDR3 covers 14 residues. The CDR3 region is CASSLSRGSAEQCF. DNA for the CDR3: TGTGCCAGCAGCTTAAGCAGGGGTTCGGCCGAGCAGTGCTTC.

In this sample, this clonotype turned up many times. The rearrangement uses TRBV19 and TRBJ2-5; D ambiguous. The CDR3 is made up of 13 amino acids. The germline gives CDR1 LNHDA, CDR2 SQIVND (reference sequence). The ends were cut back, 4 bases at V and 2 bases at J, with 8 bases in the middle. Here the CDR3 DNA reads TGTGCCAGTAGTAATGGAGTTCAAGAGACCCAGTACTTC. This translates into CASSNGVQETQYF.

In regard to this clonotype: This may stem from a read error, because a much larger clone lies one nucleotide away. The CDR3 does not close with the conserved phenylalanine or tryptophan, likely indicating a read error. The gene calls are TRBV7-2 and TRBJ2-3, with 7 bases identical to TRBD1. After removal of 5 bases from V and 8 bases from J, the junction contained 4 bases not matched to a gene. The CDR3 is 12 amino acids. Looked up from germline, CDR1 is SGHTA and CDR2 is FQGNSA. CDR3 residues: CASSTGQLTQYS. CDR3 DNA sequence: TGTGCCAGCAGCACGGGACAGCTTACGCAGTATTCT.